These 11 T cell receptor beta chains were sequenced from one sample in a study of T cells after somatic rescue of genetic block. Profiled with immunoSEQ multiplex PCR; TCRdb holds only in-frame clones, not every one. The profile covers roughly 70,000 clones, with 92% appearing a single time and about 3% taken by the ten largest. Sample: peripheral blood mononuclear cells (PBMCs). The receptor set was obtained from a man between 35 and 55 years old.

The V gene is TRBV28, the J gene TRBJ1-5, with D tentatively TRBD1 (5 bases). V lost 5 bases to trimming and J lost 4 bases, with 21 bases between them. CDR3 length equals 17 residues. Germline CDR1 is MDHEN and CDR2 is SYDVKM. The CDR3 reads CASSPQGTGRRNQPQHF. DNA for the CDR3: TGTGCCAGCAGTCCACAAGGGACGGGGAGGAGGAATCAGCCCCAGCATTTT.

The rearrangement links TRBV5-1 to TRBJ2-1, with TRBD2 matching over 8 bases. Looked up from germline, CDR1 is SGHRS and CDR2 is YFSETQ. The junction had 7 bases not matched to a gene; V was cut back by 2 bases and J by 6 bases. The CDR3 sequence is 15 residues long. For the CDR3, the DNA is TGCGCCAGCAGCTTCGGGTGGACTAGCATCAATGAGCAGTTCTTC. This translates into CASSFGWTSINEQFF.

J is TRBJ2-1 and V is TRBV9; D unclear. The ends were cut back, 4 bases at V and 4 bases at J, with 12 bases in the middle. This CDR3 has 14 residues. CDR1 and CDR2 (germline): SGDLS, YYNGEE. The CDR3 sequence: CASSSLQRYNEQFF. CDR3 DNA: TGTGCCAGCAGCTCCCTACAGAGATACAATGAGCAGTTCTTC.

The chain employs TRBV28 and TRBJ2-3; 8 positions match TRBD1. V lost 2 bases, J lost 2 bases, and 6 bases stayed unmatched. The CDR3 is 16 residues long. Germline CDR1 reads MDHEN; CDR2 reads SYDVKM. CDR3 nucleotides: TGTGCCAGCAGTTTACAGGGACAGGAGTTCACAGATACGCAGTATTTT. Protein sequence: CASSLQGQEFTDTQYF.

The V gene is TRBV7-2, the J gene TRBJ2-2; D may be TRBD2 (6 bases). The CDR3 extends over 15 amino acids. Germline V gene sequence: CDR1 SGHTA, CDR2 FQGNSA. V gave up 5 bases and J gave up 6 bases, with 16 bases separating them. The DNA of the CDR3 is TGTGCCAGCAGCAAAAGGAGGGAGTTGCCCGGGGAGCTGTTTTTT. This codes for CASSKRRELPGELFF.

V gene TRBV19 combines with J gene TRBJ2-1; 9 bases fit TRBD2. Germline values: CDR1 LNHDA, CDR2 SQIVND (reference sequence). The CDR3 runs to 18 residues. Losses at the gene ends were 2 bases for V and 5 bases for J; bases not matched to a gene: 13. In DNA, the CDR3 is TGTGCCAGTAGTATAAGGGGTTGGGAGCGGGAGGTTGACAATGAGCAGTTCTTC. It codes for CASSIRGWEREVDNEQFF. Full variable domain (missing parts from reference TRBV19 and TRBJ2-1): DGGITQSPKYLFRKEGQNVTLSCEQNLNHDAMYWYRQDPGQGLRLIYYSQIVNDFQKGDIAEGYSVSREKKESFPLTVTSAQKNPTAFYLCASSIRGWEREVDNEQFFGPGTRLTVL.

J is TRBJ1-2 and V is TRBV29-1; D call uncertain. V was cut by 7 bases and J by 4 bases, with 10 bases left in between. The CDR3 extends over 11 amino acids. CDR1 SQVTM and CDR2 ANQGSEA come from the germline V gene. CDR3 DNA sequence: TGCAGCGCCGACGTCGGCTATGGCTACACCTTC. Protein product: CSADVGYGYTF.

The chain uses TRBV25-1 and TRBJ2-5; TRBD1 might be the D (5 bases). The J call could be wrong; TRBJ2-7 is a better fit for the DNA end. Germline assignment: CDR1 MGHDK and CDR2 SYGVNS. The CDR3 spans 13 residues. This CDR3 is CASSTQESYEQYF. CDR3 coding DNA: TGTGCCAGCAGCACACAGGAGTCCTACGAGCAGTACTTC.

This clone has only one observation. The chain couples TRBV9 to TRBJ1-1, with 7 nucleotides matching TRBD1. CDR3 length: 15 residues. CDR1 and CDR2 (germline): SGDLS, YYNGEE. After removal of 4 bases from V and 5 bases from J, the junction contained 11 bases not matched to a gene. The CDR3 reads CASSMTGFGGTEAFF. The CDR3 DNA follows: TGTGCCAGCAGCATGACAGGGTTTGGCGGGACTGAAGCTTTCTTT.

This chain joins TRBV13 and TRBJ2-2; TRBD2 might be the D (5 bases). CDR1 is PRHDT, CDR2 FYEKMQ, per germline (reference sequence). V dropped 3 bases and J dropped 4 bases, with 12 bases sitting between them. The CDR3 covers 15 residues. The CDR3 DNA reads as TGTGCCAGCAGCTTTACGGGGTTGGCCACCGGGGAGCTGTTTTTT. This sequence encodes CASSFTGLATGELFF.

The chain recombines TRBV6-5 with TRBJ1-2; unclear D gene. The germline gives CDR1 MNHEY, CDR2 SVGAGI. CDR3 size: 11 residues. CDR3 in amino acids: CAAGRNYGYTF. CDR3 coding DNA: TGTGCGGCGGGCCGAAACTATGGCTACACCTTC.